This is a list of T cell receptor beta chains from one sample in a study of cytomegalovirus exposure and HLA in healthy donors. Assay used: immunoSEQ multiplex PCR; TCRdb lists only in-frame clones, some missing. Of approximately 93,000 clones listed, under 85% are singletons. Specimen: PBMCs. The receptors were sampled from a woman between 40 and 50 years old in good health and CMV-seronegative. CDR3s include the opening cysteine and the closing phenylalanine or tryptophan. A D gene is named only where the DNA matches it firmly. Clone size is stated in some rows and not others, as once, few, many or a class when expanded.

D	size	V	J	CDR3	DNA
TRBD1	NA	TRBV5-1	TRBJ2-3	CASSLAGTGVVDTQYF	TGCGCCAGCAGCTTGGCCGGGACAGGGGTTGTAGATACGCAGTATTTT
TRBD1	NA	TRBV19	TRBJ1-5	CASIEEGASNQPQHF	TGTGCCAGTATTGAGGAGGGGGCCAGCAATCAGCCCCAGCATTTT
NA	NA	TRBV19	TRBJ2-5	CASSISAIQETQYF	TGTGCCAGTAGTATAAGCGCCATCCAAGAGACCCAGTACTTC
TRBD2	NA	TRBV10-2	TRBJ2-7	CASGTSGPIGEQYF	TGCGCCAGCGGGACTAGCGGCCCGATCGGCGAGCAGTACTTC
NA	NA	TRBV25-1	TRBJ1-3	CASSEYGSSGNTIYF	TGTGCCAGCAGTGAATACGGGAGCTCTGGAAACACCATATATTTT
TRBD1	NA	TRBV7-9	TRBJ1-1	CASSTTNTGGTEAFF	TGTGCCAGCAGCACAACAAATACAGGGGGCACTGAAGCTTTCTTT
TRBD2	NA	TRBV5-1	TRBJ2-1	CASSLGLAANNEQFF	TGCGCCAGCAGCTTAGGACTAGCGGCGAACAATGAGCAGTTCTTC
NA	NA	TRBV19	TRBJ1-1	CASLQGPLNTEAFF	TGTGCCAGTTTACAGGGCCCCTTGAACACTGAAGCTTTCTTT
NA	once	TRBV19	TRBJ1-5	CASSRYSHQPQHF	TGTGCCAGTAGTCGATACAGCCATCAGCCCCAGCATTTT
TRBD2	NA	TRBV5-1	TRBJ2-3	CASSSGLAGDSDTQYF	TGCGCCAGCAGCTCGGGACTAGCGGGAGACTCAGATACGCAGTATTTT
NA	once	TRBV27	TRBJ2-7	CASSWGTYYEQYF	TGTGCCAGCAGTTGGGGCACCTACTACGAGCAGTACTTC
NA	NA	TRBV5-1	TRBJ1-4	CASSLGATNEKLFF	TGCGCCAGCAGCTTGGGCGCTACTAATGAAAAACTGTTTTTT
NA	NA	TRBV29-1	TRBJ2-5	CSSEGDLKTQYF	TGCAGCTCTGAGGGGGATTTAAAGACCCAGTACTTC
TRBD1	NA	TRBV7-9	TRBJ1-2	CASRSDRAEGYTF	TGTGCCAGCAGATCGGACAGGGCGGAAGGCTACACCTTC
TRBD2	NA	TRBV10-3	TRBJ2-1	CAISPGGGRWDEQFF	TGTGCCATCTCCCCTGGCGGCGGGAGGTGGGATGAGCAGTTCTTC
TRBD2	NA	TRBV4-3	TRBJ2-7	CASSQGNSGTYEQYF	TGCGCCAGCAGCCAAGGTAATAGCGGGACCTACGAGCAGTACTTC
NA	NA	TRBV6-5	TRBJ1-4	CASSLSATNEKLFF	TGTGCCAGCAGCCTTAGCGCAACTAATGAAAAACTGTTTTTT
TRBD2	NA	TRBV4-3	TRBJ2-1	CASSQDSGKWNEQFF	TGCGCCAGCAGCCAAGACAGCGGGAAGTGGAATGAGCAGTTCTTC
TRBD1	NA	TRBV5-4	TRBJ2-7	CARRLEQGQQYF	TGTGCCAGAAGACTCGAACAGGGGCAGCAGTACTTC
TRBD1	NA	TRBV28	TRBJ1-1	CASSPSQGGRAEAFF	TGTGCCAGCAGCCCCTCACAGGGGGGAAGGGCTGAAGCTTTCTTT
NA	NA	TRBV19	TRBJ2-3	CASRAGDTQYF	TGTGCCAGTAGAGCGGGAGATACGCAGTATTTT
NA	NA	TRBV5-1	TRBJ1-1	CASSHFSGLKRTEAFF	TGCGCCAGCAGCCACTTCTCGGGACTGAAACGCACTGAAGCTTTCTTT
NA	once	TRBV18	TRBJ1-1	CASSSLDSNTEAFF	TGTGCCAGCTCATCCTTGGACAGTAACACTGAAGCTTTCTTT
TRBD1	NA	TRBV5-4	TRBJ2-5	CASSQPGQGVSGETQYF	TGTGCCAGCAGCCAGCCGGGACAGGGGGTATCGGGGGAGACCCAGTACTTC
TRBD1	few	TRBV5-1	TRBJ2-7	CASSLGGTGVCEQYF	TGCGCCAGCAGCTTGGGTGGGACAGGGGTTTGCGAGCAGTACTTC
TRBD1	NA	TRBV27	TRBJ1-2	CASSHRGYGYTF	TGTGCCAGCAGTCACAGGGGATATGGCTACACCTTC
TRBD1	NA	TRBV18	TRBJ1-4	CASSPPIQDRGRKLFF	TGTGCCAGCTCACCACCGATTCAGGACAGGGGGCGGAAACTGTTTTTT
TRBD1	NA	TRBV29-1	TRBJ1-4	CSVERGGTGTNEKLFF	TGCAGCGTTGAAAGGGGGGGGACAGGTACAAATGAAAAACTGTTTTTT
NA	NA	TRBV19	TRBJ2-7	CASSLVQGSYEQYF	TGTGCCAGTAGTCTCGTACAGGGTTCCTACGAGCAGTACTTC
TRBD1	NA	TRBV27	TRBJ2-7	CASSFAGTGGEQYF	TGTGCCAGCAGTTTCGCCGGGACAGGGGGCGAGCAGTACTTC
TRBD1	NA	TRBV5-5	TRBJ1-2	CASSPLRDRVPSNYGYTF	TGTGCCAGCAGCCCTCTCCGGGACAGGGTCCCCTCTAACTATGGCTACACCTTC
TRBD1	NA	TRBV19	TRBJ2-6	CASTLTGGWAGANVLTF	TGTGCCAGTACCTTGACAGGGGGCTGGGCTGGGGCCAACGTCCTGACTTTC
NA	NA	TRBV30	TRBJ1-2	CAWMGALGYTF	TGTGCCTGGATGGGAGCCCTTGGCTACACCTTC
NA	NA	TRBV5-6	TRBJ1-2	CASRGRDSGYTF	TGTGCCAGCAGAGGCAGGGATAGTGGCTACACCTTC
TRBD1	NA	TRBV27	TRBJ2-7	CASSSLYGTGADEQYF	TGTGCCAGCAGTTCGCTATACGGGACAGGGGCGGACGAGCAGTACTTC
NA	few	TRBV7-8	TRBJ1-3	CASSLDPGAAGGTIYF	TGTGCCAGCAGCTTAGACCCTGGGGCAGCCGGGGGCACCATATATTTT
NA	once	TRBV6-5	TRBJ2-1	CASSVATTNNEQFF	TGTGCCAGCTCGGTTGCGACAACCAACAATGAGCAGTTCTTC
TRBD2	NA	TRBV7-9	TRBJ2-1	CASSLKGGLVDNEQFF	TGTGCCAGCAGCTTAAAGGGGGGACTAGTCGACAATGAGCAGTTCTTC
TRBD1	NA	TRBV9	TRBJ2-1	CASSPSGTGRPEQFF	TGTGCCAGCAGCCCCTCCGGGACAGGCCGTCCTGAGCAGTTCTTC
TRBD1	NA	TRBV9	TRBJ1-1	CASSEGQSYTEAFF	TGTGCCAGCAGCGAGGGACAGTCGTATACTGAAGCTTTCTTT
TRBD2	NA	TRBV7-2	TRBJ2-1	CASTQSGSSYNEQFF	TGTGCCAGCACCCAGAGCGGGAGCTCCTACAATGAGCAGTTCTTC
TRBD2	NA	TRBV2	TRBJ2-5	CASSVALLAGAGETQYF	TGTGCCAGCAGTGTGGCTTTACTAGCGGGAGCGGGAGAGACCCAGTACTTC
NA	NA	TRBV9	TRBJ1-1	CASSVAGSVGTEAFF	TGTGCCAGCAGCGTAGCGGGGTCGGTGGGCACTGAAGCTTTCTTT
TRBD1	once	TRBV5-5	TRBJ1-4	CASSRGTVNEKLFF	TGTGCCAGCAGCCGAGGGACAGTTAATGAAAAACTGTTTTTT
TRBD1	NA	TRBV18	TRBJ2-7	CASSPPRQGVYEQYF	TGTGCCAGCTCACCACCGAGACAGGGGGTCTACGAGCAGTACTTC
NA	few	TRBV10-1	TRBJ2-7	CASSPRDDTYEQYF	TGCGCCAGCAGTCCCAGAGACGACACCTACGAGCAGTACTTC
NA	medium-sized	TRBV5-1	TRBJ1-1	CASSQGSLTLSTEAFF	TGCGCCAGCAGCCAAGGAAGTTTGACTCTTAGCACTGAAGCTTTCTTT
NA	NA	TRBV5-8	TRBJ1-5	CASRLFPGSNQPQHF	TGTGCCAGCAGACTCTTCCCAGGGAGCAATCAGCCCCAGCATTTT
NA	NA	TRBV25-1	TRBJ1-1	CASSELLGANTEAFF	TGTGCCAGCAGTGAATTGCTGGGGGCGAACACTGAAGCTTTCTTT
TRBD2	NA	TRBV28	TRBJ2-7	CASSLLPGRAYEQYF	TGTGCCAGCAGTTTGTTACCCGGGAGGGCCTACGAGCAGTACTTC
NA	NA	TRBV29-1	TRBJ2-1	CSVDRGGNSEQFF	TGCAGCGTTGATCGCGGCGGAAATTCCGAGCAGTTCTTC
TRBD2	NA	TRBV6-1	TRBJ2-1	CASSESGTSGRPYNNEQFF	TGTGCCAGCAGTGAGTCGGGGACTAGCGGGAGACCGTACAACAATGAGCAGTTCTTC
TRBD1	NA	TRBV4-3	TRBJ2-5	CASSKGITGEETQYF	TGCGCCAGCAGCAAAGGAATCACAGGGGAAGAGACCCAGTACTTC
TRBD1	NA	TRBV5-1	TRBJ1-4	CASSRGQGTTNEKLFF	TGCGCCAGCAGCCGCGGACAGGGGACAACTAATGAAAAACTGTTTTTT